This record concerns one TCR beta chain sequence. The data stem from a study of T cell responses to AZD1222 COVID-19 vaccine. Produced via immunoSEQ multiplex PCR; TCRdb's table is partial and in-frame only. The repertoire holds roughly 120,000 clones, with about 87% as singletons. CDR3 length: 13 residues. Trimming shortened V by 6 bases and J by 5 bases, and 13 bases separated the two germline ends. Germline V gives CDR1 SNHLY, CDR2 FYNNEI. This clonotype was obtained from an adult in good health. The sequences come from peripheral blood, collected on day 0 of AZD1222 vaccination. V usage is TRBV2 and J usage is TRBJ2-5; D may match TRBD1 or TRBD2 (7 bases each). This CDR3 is CASRTQGGETQYF. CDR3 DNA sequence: TGTGCCAGCAGAACCCAGGGGGGGGAGACCCAGTACTTC.